This entry lists 27 T cell receptor beta chains sequenced from one sample in a study of blood T cell repertoires in COVID-19. Clones were sequenced by immunoSEQ multiplex PCR, and TCRdb holds only the in-frame ones, with some missing. Among 80,000 or so clones listed, 88% were seen once. The sequenced material came from peripheral blood. The receptors originated from a human donor in a cohort sampled during active COVID-19.

The V and J genes are TRBV6-5 and TRBJ2-1; perhaps TRBD2 as D (5 bases). The CDR3 runs 15 residues. V lost 0 bases and J lost 4, with 10 bases in between. Germline values: CDR1 MNHEY, CDR2 SVGAGI. CDR3 protein: CASSYSGGEYNEQFF. CDR3 DNA sequence: TGTGCCAGCAGTTACTCCGGAGGTGAATACAATGAGCAGTTCTTC.

This chain connects TRBV6-5 to TRBJ1-5, with TRBD1 as a possible D gene (6 bases). Germline values: CDR1 MNHEY, CDR2 SVGAGI. CDR3 size: 14 residues. V lost 10 bases, J lost 7 bases, and 20 bases lay in between. The CDR3 nucleotides are TGTGCCATCCGAAACACCGGGGGGGCCCAGCCCCAGCATTTT. Translated: CAIRNTGGAQPQHF.

V usage is TRBV28 and J usage is TRBJ1-5, with D uncertain. The CDR3 length is 12 residues. From germline, CDR1 is MDHEN and CDR2 SYDVKM. Trimming removed 2 bases at V and 6 bases at J, with 5 bases between. The CDR3 nucleotides read TGTGCCAGCAGTTTAAGAGGTCAGCCCCAGCATTTT. Amino acids: CASSLRGQPQHF.

This clone was counted once. The chain couples TRBV4-1 to TRBJ1-1; no clear D gene. Trimming pared 6 bases from V and 0 bases from J, leaving 11 bases between. The germline CDR1 and CDR2 sequences are MGHRA and YSYEKL. The CDR3 is made up of 14 amino acids. CDR3 sequence reads: CASREWIVNTEAFF. CDR3 DNA sequence: TGCGCCAGCAGGGAGTGGATTGTGAACACTGAAGCTTTCTTT.

The J gene is TRBJ2-1, the V gene TRBV5-5; 9 nucleotides agree with TRBD2. Germline values: CDR1 SGHKS, CDR2 YYEKEE (reference sequence). J was trimmed by 6 bases and V by 2 bases; bases with no gene match: 6. The CDR3 extends over 15 amino acids. In nucleotides, the CDR3 is TGTGCCAGCAGCTTCGGACTAGCGTCTTTCAATGAGCAGTTCTTC. As protein: CASSFGLASFNEQFF.

This clone has a single count. The chain employs TRBV18 and TRBJ2-1, with 13 bases aligning to TRBD2. Germline V CDR1 and CDR2: KGHSH, LQKENI. This CDR3 contains 17 residues. The V and J ends lost 2 bases and 15 bases, in that order; junction bases with no gene match: 16. Here the CDR3 reads CASSPGGTSGILVPLFF. The DNA for the CDR3 is TGTGCCAGCTCACCAGGAGGGACTAGCGGGATTCTGGTTCCCCTGTTCTTC.

A single count supports this clone. The chain couples TRBV6-6 to TRBJ1-1, with 7 bases aligning to TRBD1. The V segment lost 8 bases and the J segment 1 base; nucleotides outside the gene matches: 4. From germline, CDR1 is MNHNY and CDR2 SVGAGI (reference sequence). There are 13 residues in the CDR3. The CDR3 is CASRDRANTEAFF. CDR3 in DNA: TGTGCCAGCCGAGACAGGGCGAACACTGAAGCTTTCTTT.

The chain combines TRBV10-1 with TRBJ1-6; D unclear. V shed 0 bases and J shed 7 bases, with 10 bases lying between them. Germline V gene sequence: CDR1 WNHNN, CDR2 SYGVQD (reference sequence). This CDR3 is built from 15 residues. The CDR3: CASSESRGGNSPLHF. The CDR3, as DNA: TGCGCCAGCAGTGAGTCCCGGGGAGGGAATTCACCCCTCCACTTT.

This clone was detected only a few times. The chain employs TRBV6-5 and TRBJ1-1, with a tentative D call TRBD1 (5 bases). The V and J ends lost 11 bases and 2 bases respectively, with 12 bases between them. The CDR3 loop spans 12 amino acids. Germline V lookup: CDR1 MNHEY, CDR2 SVGAGI. The CDR3 bases are TGTGCCGGGGACTCAGACAACACTGAAGCTTTCTTT. It translates to CAGDSDNTEAFF.

This clone has more than one count but fewer than ten. The chain combines TRBV29-1 with TRBJ2-7; 10 positions match TRBD2. This CDR3 has 14 amino acids. CDR1 and CDR2 (germline): SQVTM, ANQGSEA. V trimming: 7 bases; J trimming: 0 bases; junction bases outside the gene matches: 6. Written as DNA, the CDR3 is TGCAGCGCTCTGAGGACTAGCGGCTCCTACGAGCAGTACTTC. This codes for CSALRTSGSYEQYF.

This CDR3 reads CASRGTGNQPQHF. The CDR3 region has the DNA TGTGCCAGCAGAGGGACAGGGAATCAGCCCCAGCATTTT. This chain links TRBV2 with TRBJ1-5, with TRBD1 matching over 9 bases. Germline V gene lookup returns CDR1 SNHLY and CDR2 FYNNEI. This CDR3 contains 13 residues. Unmatched junction bases numbered 1, after V lost 6 bases and J lost 4 bases.

The chain couples TRBV6-5 to TRBJ2-7, with 9 bases aligning to TRBD1. Germline V gives CDR1 MNHEY, CDR2 SVGAGI. The CDR3 spans 14 residues. V dropped 10 bases and J dropped 0; count of bases not matched to a gene: 7. CDR3 nucleotides: TGTGCCATTTCCGACAGGGGGAACTCCTACGAGCAGTACTTC. Amino acid sequence: CAISDRGNSYEQYF.

V is TRBV28 and J is TRBJ2-7, with TRBD1 as a possible D gene (7 bases). The CDR3 runs 13 residues. Germline values: CDR1 MDHEN, CDR2 SYDVKM. V was trimmed by 7 bases and J by 4 bases, leaving 14 bases between them. In DNA, the CDR3 is TGTGCCAGCATATCGGCAGGGGGGTACGAGCAGTACTTC. This sequence encodes CASISAGGYEQYF. Full variable domain (rest looked up from reference TRBV28 and TRBJ2-7): DVKVTQSSRYLVKRTGEKVFLECVQDMDHENMFWYRQDPGLGLRLIYFSYDVKMKEKGDIPEGYSVSREKKERFSLILESASTNQTSMYLCASISAGGYEQYFGPGTRLTVT.

This clone appeared once. The J gene is TRBJ1-6, the V gene TRBV5-1, with D perhaps TRBD1 (5 bases). CDR1 is SGHRS, CDR2 YFSETQ, per germline. V was pared by 0 bases and J by 7 bases, with 11 bases between. The CDR3 sequence is 15 residues long. In nucleotides, the CDR3 is TGCGCCAGCAGCTTGGGACGGGGGGAAAATTCACCCCTCCACTTT. Protein: CASSLGRGENSPLHF. Full variable domain (remainder filled in from reference TRBV5-1 and TRBJ1-6): KAGVTQTPRYLIKTRGQQVTLSCSPISGHRSVSWYQQTPGQGLQFLFEYFSETQRNKGNFPGRFSGRQFSNSRSEMNVSTLELGDSALYLCASSLGRGENSPLHFGNGTRLTVT.

The V call is TRBV28, the J call TRBJ1-2; 8 positions match TRBD1. V was pared by 5 bases and J by 8 bases, with 10 bases of the junction left unmatched. The CDR3 contains 14 residues. Germline V gives CDR1 MDHEN, CDR2 SYDVKM. CDR3 region: CASSPPGQASGYTF. CDR3 coding DNA: TGTGCCAGCAGTCCTCCGGGACAGGCGTCGGGCTACACCTTC.

V and J are TRBV5-1 and TRBJ2-7; TRBD2 aligns across 7 bases. Unmatched junction bases numbered 3, after V lost 0 bases and J lost 0 bases. Germline V gene data show CDR1 as SGHRS and CDR2 as YFSETQ. CDR3 length: 15 residues. The CDR3 spells CASSLEASGSYEQYF. The DNA for the CDR3 is TGCGCCAGCAGCTTGGAGGCTAGCGGCTCCTACGAGCAGTACTTC.

This clone was seen only once. This chain uses TRBV2 with TRBJ1-1; TRBD1 aligns across 7 bases. Germline CDR1 SNHLY, CDR2 FYNNEI. The CDR3 extends over 13 amino acids. Trimming cost V 10 bases and J 4 bases; bases outside gene matches: 9. This CDR3 reads CATHRGSGTEAFF. As DNA, the CDR3 is TGTGCCACCCACAGGGGTTCGGGCACTGAAGCTTTCTTT.

The chain couples TRBV11-2 to TRBJ1-1; TRBD1 matches at 7 bases. Trimming cost V 5 bases and J 10 bases; bases outside gene matches: 7. Looked up from germline, CDR1 is SGHAT and CDR2 is FQNNGV. CDR3 size: 12 residues. As DNA, the CDR3 is TGTGCCAGCAGCCAAGGACGGACAGGAGCTTTCTTT. Translated: CASSQGRTGAFF.

The chain joins TRBV28 to TRBJ1-5; unclear D gene. V lost 5 bases to trimming and J lost 15 bases, with 17 bases between them. This CDR3 has 12 amino acids. The germline gives CDR1 MDHEN, CDR2 SYDVKM. CDR3: CASSPGLRNGHF. Written as DNA, the CDR3 is TGTGCCAGCAGTCCCGGTTTGCGGAATGGGCATTTT.

This clone was found once. This rearrangement joins TRBV4-2 to TRBJ2-5; D perhaps matches TRBD1 (5 bases). The V and J ends lost 0 bases and 5 bases respectively, with 13 bases between them. The CDR3 loop spans 15 amino acids. Germline CDR1 reads LGHNA; CDR2 reads YNFKEQ. The CDR3 sequence: CASSQDAGPPETQYF. The CDR3 DNA follows: TGTGCCAGCAGCCAAGATGCAGGGCCCCCGGAGACCCAGTACTTC.

The rearrangement links TRBV9 to TRBJ2-5; D possibly corresponds to TRBD1 (6 bases). CDR1 is SGDLS and CDR2 is YYNGEE in the germline V gene. The ends were cut back, 3 bases at V and 5 bases at J, with 20 bases in the middle. This CDR3 region has 16 residues. The CDR3 spells CASSAKGDPRLETQYF. The DNA of the CDR3 is TGTGCCAGCAGCGCTAAGGGGGACCCTAGGCTGGAGACCCAGTACTTC.

This clone was picked up one time. This sequence joins TRBV5-3 and TRBJ1-2; D may be TRBD1 (5 bases). TRBV5-3 is assigned to the ORF class and has an uncertain function. The CDR3 sequence is 14 residues long. Trimming removed 0 bases from V and 8 bases from J, with 14 bases in between. CDR3 sequence reads: CARSLEARAGGYTF. The DNA for the CDR3 is TGTGCCAGAAGCTTGGAGGCCAGGGCCGGAGGCTACACCTTC.

This clone was observed once. The chain joins TRBV4-1 to TRBJ2-7; D is possibly TRBD1 (6 bases). The germline gives CDR1 MGHRA, CDR2 YSYEKL. The CDR3 loop spans 17 amino acids. Trimming cost V 0 bases and J 0 bases, with 15 bases left between them. In nucleotides, the CDR3 is TGCGCCAGCAGCCAAGATCAATTTACAGGGCGCTCCTACGAGCAGTACTTC. Translated: CASSQDQFTGRSYEQYF.

The chain is built from TRBV5-1 and TRBJ2-7; D is unresolved. The germline V gene encodes CDR1 SGHRS and CDR2 YFSETQ. Trimming took 0 bases from V and 3 from J, leaving 13 bases between them. CDR3 length: 15 residues. The CDR3 coding sequence is TGCGCCAGCAGCTTGGCCACTGTCCCCAACTACGAGCAGTACTTC. Translated, it gives CASSLATVPNYEQYF. Full variable domain (outside the CDR3, taken from reference TRBV5-1 and TRBJ2-7): KAGVTQTPRYLIKTRGQQVTLSCSPISGHRSVSWYQQTPGQGLQFLFEYFSETQRNKGNFPGRFSGRQFSNSRSEMNVSTLELGDSALYLCASSLATVPNYEQYFGPGTRLTVT.

The chain combines TRBV5-1 with TRBJ1-5; no reliable D call. CDR1 and CDR2 (germline): SGHRS, YFSETQ. V lost 4 bases to trimming and J lost 3 bases, with 14 bases between them. The CDR3 extends over 15 amino acids. The CDR3 sequence: CASSPQPSSNQPQHF. As DNA, the CDR3 is TGCGCCAGCAGCCCTCAACCAAGCTCCAATCAGCCCCAGCATTTT. The full variable domain, rest sourced from reference TRBV5-1 and TRBJ1-5, is KAGVTQTPRYLIKTRGQQVTLSCSPISGHRSVSWYQQTPGQGLQFLFEYFSETQRNKGNFPGRFSGRQFSNSRSEMNVSTLELGDSALYLCASSPQPSSNQPQHFGDGTRLSIL.

The V and J genes are TRBV7-3 and TRBJ1-5; 7 nucleotides align to TRBD1. V shed 4 bases and J 6 bases; nucleotides not matched to a gene: 12. The CDR3 consists of 16 residues. Germline lookup yields CDR1 SGHTA and CDR2 FQGTGA. The CDR3: CASSWRTGIRPQPQHF. CDR3 nucleotides: TGTGCCAGCAGCTGGCGGACAGGAATACGTCCTCAGCCCCAGCATTTT.

The rearrangement uses TRBV4-1 and TRBJ2-7; the D gene is possibly TRBD1 (6 bases). The germline CDR1 and CDR2 sequences are MGHRA and YSYEKL. Trimming shortened V by 0 bases and J by 6 bases, and 15 bases separated the two germline ends. The CDR3 is made up of 15 amino acids. The CDR3 DNA reads as TGCGCCAGCAGCCAAGACAGGGGACCGTCGGGCGAGCAGTACTTC. This codes for CASSQDRGPSGEQYF.